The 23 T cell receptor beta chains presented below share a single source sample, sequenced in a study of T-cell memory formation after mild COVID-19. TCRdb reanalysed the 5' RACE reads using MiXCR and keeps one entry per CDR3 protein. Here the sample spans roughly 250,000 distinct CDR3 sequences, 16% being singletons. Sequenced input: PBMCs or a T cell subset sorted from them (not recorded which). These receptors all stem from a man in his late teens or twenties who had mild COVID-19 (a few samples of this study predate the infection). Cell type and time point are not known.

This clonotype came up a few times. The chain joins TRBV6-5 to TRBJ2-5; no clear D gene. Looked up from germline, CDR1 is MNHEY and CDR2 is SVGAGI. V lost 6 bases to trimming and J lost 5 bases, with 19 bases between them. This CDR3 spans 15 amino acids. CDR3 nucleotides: TGTGCCAGCAGGAAAGCTGTCTGGGGAAGGGAGACCCAGTACTTC. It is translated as CASRKAVWGRETQYF.

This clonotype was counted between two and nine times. The CDR3 loop reads CASSSPGQRVNTEAFF. CDR3 DNA: TGTGCCAGCTCATCTCCGGGACAGAGGGTGAACACTGAAGCTTTCTTT. The rearrangement joins TRBV18 to TRBJ1-1; 7 bases line up with TRBD1. J was trimmed by 0 bases and V by 5 bases; bases with no gene match: 9. The CDR3 has 16 residues. CDR1 is KGHSH, CDR2 LQKENI, per germline.

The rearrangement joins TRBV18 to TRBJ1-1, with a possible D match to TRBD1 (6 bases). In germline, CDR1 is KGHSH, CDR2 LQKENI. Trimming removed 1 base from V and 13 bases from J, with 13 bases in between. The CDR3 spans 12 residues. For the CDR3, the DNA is TGTGCCAGCTCACCACAGGGGGGCCCAGTTTTCTTT. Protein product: CASSPQGGPVFF.

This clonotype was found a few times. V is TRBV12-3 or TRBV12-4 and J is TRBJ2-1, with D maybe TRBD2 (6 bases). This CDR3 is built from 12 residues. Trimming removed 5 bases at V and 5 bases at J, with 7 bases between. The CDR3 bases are TGTGCCAGCAGTGAGCGGGACAATGAGCAGTTCTTC. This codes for CASSERDNEQFF.

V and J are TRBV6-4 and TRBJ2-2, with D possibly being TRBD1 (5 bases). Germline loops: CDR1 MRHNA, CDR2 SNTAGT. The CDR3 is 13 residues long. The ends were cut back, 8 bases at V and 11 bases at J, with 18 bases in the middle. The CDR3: CASGHSGSSELFF. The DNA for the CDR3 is TGTGCCAGCGGCCACTCAGGGTCATCAGAGCTGTTTTTT.

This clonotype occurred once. The CDR3 DNA reads TGCGCCAGCAGATTAAACTCGCCAGGGCAAAATGAGCAGTTCTTC. It specifies CASRLNSPGQNEQFF. The rearrangement uses TRBV5-1 and TRBJ2-1, with D possibly matching TRBD1 (5 bases). The germline CDR1 and CDR2 sequences are SGHRS and YFSETQ. The CDR3 is 15 residues long. Trimming took off 5 bases at V and 7 bases at J, with 19 bases between the two ends.

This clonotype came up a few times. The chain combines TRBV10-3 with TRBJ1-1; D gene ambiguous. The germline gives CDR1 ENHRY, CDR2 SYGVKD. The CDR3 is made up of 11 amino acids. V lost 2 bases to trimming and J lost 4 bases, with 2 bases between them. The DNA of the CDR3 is TGTGCCATCAGTGAGGGCACTGAAGCTTTCTTT. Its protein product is CAISEGTEAFF.

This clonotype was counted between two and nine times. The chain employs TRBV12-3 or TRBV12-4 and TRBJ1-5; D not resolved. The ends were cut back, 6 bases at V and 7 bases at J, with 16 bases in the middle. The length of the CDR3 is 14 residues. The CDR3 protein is CASSHDAYRQPQHF. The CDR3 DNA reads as TGTGCCAGCAGCCACGATGCATACCGCCAGCCCCAGCATTTT.

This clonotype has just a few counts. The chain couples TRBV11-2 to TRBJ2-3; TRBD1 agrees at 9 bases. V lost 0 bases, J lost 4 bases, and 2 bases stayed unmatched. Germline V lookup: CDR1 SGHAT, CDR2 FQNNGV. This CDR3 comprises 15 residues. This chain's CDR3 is CASSLEGTGSDTQYF. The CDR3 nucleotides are TGTGCCAGCAGCTTAGAAGGGACAGGGTCAGATACGCAGTATTTT.

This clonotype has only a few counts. The CDR3 DNA is TGTGCCAGCAGTTCCCTTGGGGACAGGGTCCACGAGCAGTACTTC. This translates into CASSSLGDRVHEQYF. This chain connects TRBV27 to TRBJ2-7, with 9 bases identical to TRBD1. With V trimmed by 4 bases and J by 5 bases, 9 bases remained unmatched. The CDR3 extends over 15 amino acids. In germline, CDR1 is MNHEY, CDR2 SMNVEV (reference sequence).

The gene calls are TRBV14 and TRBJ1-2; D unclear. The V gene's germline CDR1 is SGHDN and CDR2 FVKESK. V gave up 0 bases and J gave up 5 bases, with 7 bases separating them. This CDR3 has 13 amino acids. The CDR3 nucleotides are TGTGCCAGCAGCCAAGATATCCAGTATGGCTACACCTTC. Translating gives CASSQDIQYGYTF.

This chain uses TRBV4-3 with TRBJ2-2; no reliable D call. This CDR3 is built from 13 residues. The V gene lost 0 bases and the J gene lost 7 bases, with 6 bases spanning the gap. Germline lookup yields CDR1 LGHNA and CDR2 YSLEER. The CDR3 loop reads CASSQDYLGELFF. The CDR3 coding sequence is TGCGCCAGCAGCCAAGATTATCTCGGGGAGCTGTTTTTT.

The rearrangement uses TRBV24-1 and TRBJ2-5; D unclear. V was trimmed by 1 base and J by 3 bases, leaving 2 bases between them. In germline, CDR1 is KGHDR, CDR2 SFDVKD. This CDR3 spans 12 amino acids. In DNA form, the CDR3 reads TGTGCCACCAGTGATTTCGAAGAGACCCAGTACTTC. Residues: CATSDFEETQYF.

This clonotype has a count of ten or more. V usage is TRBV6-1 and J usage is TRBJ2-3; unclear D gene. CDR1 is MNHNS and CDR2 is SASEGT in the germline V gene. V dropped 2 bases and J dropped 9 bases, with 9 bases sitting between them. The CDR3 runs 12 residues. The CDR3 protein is CASSERSGTQYF. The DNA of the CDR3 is TGTGCCAGCAGTGAAAGGTCAGGCACGCAGTATTTT.

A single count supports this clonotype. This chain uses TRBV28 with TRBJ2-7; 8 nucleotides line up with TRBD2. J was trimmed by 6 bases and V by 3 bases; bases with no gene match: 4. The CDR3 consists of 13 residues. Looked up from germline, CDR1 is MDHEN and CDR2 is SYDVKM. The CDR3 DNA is TGTGCCAGCAGTTTCGGGACTAGTTCCGAGCAGTACGTC. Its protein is CASSFGTSSEQYV.

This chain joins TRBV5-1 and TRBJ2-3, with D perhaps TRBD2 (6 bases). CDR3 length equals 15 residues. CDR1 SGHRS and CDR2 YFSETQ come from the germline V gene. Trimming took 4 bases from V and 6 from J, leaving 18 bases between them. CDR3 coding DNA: TGCGCCAGCAGCCAAGGACTACCTTTTGTGGATACGCAGTATTTT. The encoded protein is CASSQGLPFVDTQYF.

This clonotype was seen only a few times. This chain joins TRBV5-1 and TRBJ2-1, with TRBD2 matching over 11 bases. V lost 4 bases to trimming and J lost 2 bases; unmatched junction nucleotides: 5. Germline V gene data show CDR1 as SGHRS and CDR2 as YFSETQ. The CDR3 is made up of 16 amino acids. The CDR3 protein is CASSHSGGAPYNEQFF. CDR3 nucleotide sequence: TGCGCCAGCAGCCATAGCGGGGGGGCCCCCTACAATGAGCAGTTCTTC. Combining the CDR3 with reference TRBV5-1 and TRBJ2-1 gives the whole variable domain KAGVTQTPRYLIKTRGQQVTLSCSPISGHRSVSWYQQTPGQGLQFLFEYFSETQRNKGNFPGRFSGRQFSNSRSEMNVSTLELGDSALYLCASSHSGGAPYNEQFFGPGTRLTVL.

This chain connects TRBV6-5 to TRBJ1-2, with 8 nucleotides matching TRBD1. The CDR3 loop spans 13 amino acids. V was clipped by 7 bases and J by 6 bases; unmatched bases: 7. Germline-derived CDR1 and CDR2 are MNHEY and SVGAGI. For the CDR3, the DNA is TGTGCCAGCACCCCCGACAGGGGCGATGGCTACACCTTC. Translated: CASTPDRGDGYTF.

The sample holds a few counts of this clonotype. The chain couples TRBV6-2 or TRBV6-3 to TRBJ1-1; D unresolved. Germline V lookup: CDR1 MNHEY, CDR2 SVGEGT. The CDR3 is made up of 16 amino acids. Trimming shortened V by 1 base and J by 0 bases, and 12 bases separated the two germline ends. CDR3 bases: TGTGCCAGCAGTTACTACACCCGACGGGTGAACACTGAAGCTTTCTTT. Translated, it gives CASSYYTRRVNTEAFF.

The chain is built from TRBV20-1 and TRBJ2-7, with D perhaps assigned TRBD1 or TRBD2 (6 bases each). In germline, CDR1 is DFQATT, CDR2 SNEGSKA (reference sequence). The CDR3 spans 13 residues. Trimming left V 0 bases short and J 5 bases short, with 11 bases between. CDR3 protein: CSARDPGADEQYF. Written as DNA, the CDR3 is TGCAGTGCTAGAGATCCGGGGGCCGACGAGCAGTACTTC.

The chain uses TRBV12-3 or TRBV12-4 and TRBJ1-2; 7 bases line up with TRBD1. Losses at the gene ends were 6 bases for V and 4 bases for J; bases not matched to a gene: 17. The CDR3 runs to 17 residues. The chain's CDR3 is CASRMGDSHHLPYGYTF. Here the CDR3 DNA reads TGTGCCAGCAGGATGGGGGACAGCCACCACTTACCCTATGGCTACACCTTC.

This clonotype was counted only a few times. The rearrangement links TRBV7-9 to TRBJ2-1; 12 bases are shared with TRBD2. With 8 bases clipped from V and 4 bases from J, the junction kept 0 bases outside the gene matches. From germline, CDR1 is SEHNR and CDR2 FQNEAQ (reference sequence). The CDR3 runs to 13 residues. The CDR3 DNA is TGTGCCAGCCTAGCGGGGGGGTACAATGAGCAGTTCTTC. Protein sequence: CASLAGGYNEQFF.

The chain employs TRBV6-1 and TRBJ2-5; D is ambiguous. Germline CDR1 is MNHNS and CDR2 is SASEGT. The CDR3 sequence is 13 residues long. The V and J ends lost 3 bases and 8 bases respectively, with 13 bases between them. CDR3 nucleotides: TGTGCCAGCAGTGACTCTGTCCCCTATACCCAGTACTTC. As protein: CASSDSVPYTQYF.